The subject of this entry is one T cell receptor beta chain. Preparation of the TCRbeta library used unique molecular identifiers. TCRdb recomputed calls from the PCR reads with MiXCR, one row per CDR3 protein. The sample lists roughly 500,000 distinct CDR3 sequences; less than 35% were seen once. The sample originates from a study of T-cell reconstitution after alpha-beta-depleted transplantation in children. The V gene's germline CDR1 is MDHEN and CDR2 SYDVKM. The CDR3 covers 14 residues. V was cut by 3 bases and J by 4 bases, with 11 bases left in between. The J gene is TRBJ2-3, the V gene TRBV28; D is possibly TRBD2 (5 bases). The specimen was PBMCs from the stem cell graft donor, collected from the stem cell graft. The TCR was taken from a human donor who donated a stem cell graft to a child with aplastic anemia. This chain's CDR3 is CASSLRARPDTQYF. DNA for the CDR3: TGTGCCAGCAGTTTGAGGGCGCGGCCAGATACGCAGTATTTT.